Shown below are 23 T cell receptor beta chains from a single sample sequenced in a study of blood T cell repertoires in COVID-19. Produced via immunoSEQ multiplex PCR; TCRdb's table is partial and in-frame only. Seen here are roughly 230,000 clones, around 83% observed once, and the top ten hold under 7%. The sequencing sample was made of PBMCs or T cells enriched from blood (not recorded which). The receptors here all came from a woman aged 45 to 65 who had been exposed to COVID-19.

The V call is TRBV11-2, the J call TRBJ1-3, with D maybe TRBD1 (5 bases). Germline assignment: CDR1 SGHAT and CDR2 FQNNGV. This CDR3 has 15 residues. With 2 bases removed from V and 4 bases from J, the gap between germline ends came to 12 bases. Written as DNA, the CDR3 is TGTGCCAGCAGCTTAAATGTCGGGGGAGGAAACACCATATATTTT. Protein sequence: CASSLNVGGGNTIYF.

The rearrangement uses TRBV5-1 and TRBJ2-2; 14 bases map to TRBD2. V gave up 3 bases and J gave up 5 bases; unmatched junction bases: 6. The germline CDR1 and CDR2 sequences are SGHRS and YFSETQ. CDR3 length: 17 residues. CDR3 region: CASSWGLAGVGTGELFF. The DNA of the CDR3 is TGCGCCAGCAGCTGGGGACTAGCGGGGGTCGGAACCGGGGAGCTGTTTTTT. The full variable domain, with the rest looked up from reference TRBV5-1 and TRBJ2-2, is KAGVTQTPRYLIKTRGQQVTLSCSPISGHRSVSWYQQTPGQGLQFLFEYFSETQRNKGNFPGRFSGRQFSNSRSEMNVSTLELGDSALYLCASSWGLAGVGTGELFFGEGSRLTVL.

This chain links TRBV5-1 with TRBJ2-7; TRBD2 agrees at 9 bases. Germline V gene data show CDR1 as SGHRS and CDR2 as YFSETQ. The CDR3 is 15 amino acids. J gave up 4 bases and V 3 bases, and 8 bases lay outside the gene matches. The CDR3 loop reads CASSSAGTSRYEQYF. The CDR3 DNA is TGCGCCAGCAGCTCGGCCGGGACTAGCCGGTACGAGCAGTACTTC.

The chain carries TRBV7-9 and TRBJ2-5; a possible D gene is TRBD2 (5 bases). Germline V gene lookup returns CDR1 SEHNR and CDR2 FQNEAQ (reference sequence). The CDR3 runs to 14 residues. Deletions cut 5 bases from V and 9 bases from J, with 19 bases between. The DNA of the CDR3 is TGTGCCAGCAGCCCCGGGCTAGCAAGTGGCCCCCAGTACTTC. This encodes CASSPGLASGPQYF.

This clone was recorded only once. V gene TRBV11-2 combines with J gene TRBJ2-7, with 7 bases matching TRBD2. From germline, CDR1 is SGHAT and CDR2 FQNNGV. CDR3 size: 16 residues. With 4 bases clipped from V and 3 bases from J, the junction kept 12 bases outside the gene matches. The CDR3 region has the DNA TGTGCCAGCAGCTCCCGGGGGGAGGCAAACTACTACGAGCAGTACTTC. Amino acid sequence: CASSSRGEANYYEQYF.

The V and J genes are TRBV27 and TRBJ2-7; TRBD1 matches at 8 bases. This CDR3 has 14 residues. Looked up from germline, CDR1 is MNHEY and CDR2 is SMNVEV (reference sequence). The V gene end was trimmed by 6 bases and the J gene end by 9 bases; junction bases not matched to a gene: 13. This chain's CDR3 is CASSRQGYGLTQYF. In nucleotides, the CDR3 is TGTGCCAGCAGCCGACAGGGGTACGGCCTGACGCAGTACTTC.

The chain is built from TRBV7-2 and TRBJ2-6, with 8 bases aligning to TRBD1. The V gene end was trimmed by 5 bases and the J gene end by 0 bases; junction bases not matched to a gene: 6. The germline CDR1 and CDR2 sequences are SGHTA and FQGNSA. This CDR3 spans 17 amino acids. Here the CDR3 reads CASSNRGAFSGANVLTF. The CDR3, as DNA: TGTGCCAGCAGCAACAGGGGGGCGTTCTCTGGGGCCAACGTCCTGACTTTC.

V gene TRBV9 combines with J gene TRBJ2-3, with D perhaps TRBD2 (5 bases). Trimming removed 0 bases at V and 1 base at J, with 9 bases between. The CDR3 has 15 residues. Germline CDR1 and CDR2: SGDLS and YYNGEE. In DNA, the CDR3 is TGTGCCAGCAGCGTAGGTAATAGCGGCACAGATACGCAGTATTTT. Its protein is CASSVGNSGTDTQYF.

This chain links TRBV15 with TRBJ2-5, with 7 bases lining up with TRBD1. The V gene's germline CDR1 is LNHNV and CDR2 YYDKDF (reference sequence). This CDR3 is built from 15 residues. V shed 4 bases and J 4 bases; nucleotides not matched to a gene: 9. This chain's CDR3 is CATSISSGGRETQYF. CDR3 nucleotides: TGTGCCACCAGCATCTCGTCAGGGGGTCGAGAGACCCAGTACTTC.

The chain combines TRBV12-3 or TRBV12-4 with TRBJ2-5, with D maybe TRBD1 (5 bases). Trimming took 3 bases from V and 6 from J, leaving 11 bases between them. The CDR3 is made up of 13 amino acids. CDR3 sequence: CASSFQGVKTQYF. The DNA of the CDR3 is TGTGCCAGCAGTTTTCAGGGTGTAAAGACCCAGTACTTC.

This clone has a handful of counts. The chain couples TRBV9 to TRBJ1-2; no clear D. The germline gives CDR1 SGDLS, CDR2 YYNGEE. CDR3 length: 16 residues. The V and J ends lost 0 bases and 4 bases respectively, with 16 bases between them. CDR3 in DNA: TGTGCCAGCAGCGTAGAGGGTCGGGAAAAAGGCTATGGCTACACCTTC. Encoded protein: CASSVEGREKGYGYTF.

The rearrangement links TRBV4-1 to TRBJ1-2, with TRBD1 matching 12 bases. CDR3 size: 19 residues. Trimming cost V 0 bases and J 6 bases; bases outside gene matches: 14. Germline-derived CDR1 and CDR2 are MGHRA and YSYEKL. CDR3 sequence reads: CASSQDTRDRGLFYHGYTF. The CDR3 bases are TGCGCCAGCAGCCAAGACACCCGGGACAGGGGGCTTTTCTACCATGGCTACACCTTC.

The chain has TRBV19 and TRBJ1-1, with 10 bases fitting TRBD1. Germline CDR1 reads LNHDA; CDR2 reads SQIVND (reference sequence). Unmatched junction bases numbered 6, after V lost 9 bases and J lost 5 bases. CDR3 length: 13 amino acids. The CDR3, as DNA: TGTGCCAGCCGCCCGGGACAGGGGACTGAAGCTTTCTTT. The encoded protein is CASRPGQGTEAFF.

The chain carries TRBV9 and TRBJ1-6; D call uncertain. V dropped 1 base and J dropped 5 bases, with 4 bases sitting between them. Germline V gene sequence: CDR1 SGDLS, CDR2 YYNGEE. CDR3 size: 13 residues. In DNA form, the CDR3 reads TGTGCCAGCAGCGTAAGAGATAATTCACCCCTCCACTTT. Protein product: CASSVRDNSPLHF.

This clone was recorded once. This chain uses TRBV28 with TRBJ1-5; D uncertain. Germline CDR1 and CDR2: MDHEN and SYDVKM. The germline V and J ends were trimmed by 5 bases and 3 bases, with 14 bases remaining between them. The CDR3 extends over 15 amino acids. The CDR3 is CASSPGGTVNQPQHF. In DNA, the CDR3 is TGTGCCAGCAGTCCCGGCGGTACCGTCAATCAGCCCCAGCATTTT.

The chain employs TRBV30 and TRBJ2-5, with unresolved D. The CDR3 spans 14 residues. Germline CDR1 and CDR2: GTSNPN and SVGIG (reference sequence). The V and J ends lost 2 bases and 4 bases respectively, with 14 bases between them. The CDR3 sequence: CAWSSTQLRETQYF. The CDR3 nucleotides are TGTGCCTGGAGTTCGACTCAGCTGAGAGAGACCCAGTACTTC.

The chain has TRBV5-1 and TRBJ1-4; D perhaps matches TRBD1 (5 bases). V shed 0 bases and J shed 0 bases, with 9 bases lying between them. The germline V gene has CDR1 SGHRS and CDR2 YFSETQ. The CDR3 contains 16 residues. The CDR3 reads CASSLGAGATNEKLFF. In DNA form, the CDR3 reads TGCGCCAGCAGCTTGGGCGCGGGGGCAACTAATGAAAAACTGTTTTTT.

V and J are TRBV6-2 or TRBV6-3 and TRBJ2-1; a possible D gene is TRBD1 (6 bases). Trimming removed 2 bases at V and 7 bases at J, with 12 bases between. Looked up from germline, CDR1 is MNHEY and CDR2 is SVGEGT. The length of the CDR3 is 14 residues. The chain's CDR3 is CASSYARRGNEQFF. The CDR3 DNA is TGTGCCAGCAGTTACGCCCGCAGGGGAAATGAGCAGTTCTTC.

The V gene is TRBV27, the J gene TRBJ2-3; 12 bases are a match to TRBD2. CDR1 MNHEY and CDR2 SMNVEV come from the germline V gene (reference sequence). CDR3 length equals 14 residues. With V trimmed by 6 bases and J by 4 bases, 2 bases remained unmatched. The CDR3, as DNA: TGTGCCAGCAGCCCTAGCGGGGGGGCAGATACGCAGTATTTT. Protein: CASSPSGGADTQYF.

The chain is built from TRBV3-1 (or the pseudogene TRBV3-2) and TRBJ1-2; TRBD1 aligns across 11 bases. Germline trimming cut 3 bases from V and 5 bases from J; bases unmatched to any gene: 8. Per germline, CDR1 LGHDT and CDR2 YNNKEL (reference sequence). The CDR3 spans 16 residues. CDR3 coding DNA: TGTGCCAGCAGCCACTTGCGCCGGGACAGGGGGTATGGCTACACCTTC. Protein sequence: CASSHLRRDRGYGYTF.

The CDR3 nucleotides are TGTGCCAGTAGTATCTACGGACAGCCATACAATGAGCAGTTCTTC. Encoded protein: CASSIYGQPYNEQFF. The chain carries TRBV19 and TRBJ2-1; a weak D match, TRBD1 (6 bases). V dropped 3 bases and J dropped 4 bases, with 13 bases sitting between them. The germline gives CDR1 LNHDA, CDR2 SQIVND (reference sequence). The CDR3 contains 15 residues. Based on the CDR3 plus reference TRBV19 and TRBJ2-1, the full variable domain is DGGITQSPKYLFRKEGQNVTLSCEQNLNHDAMYWYRQDPGQGLRLIYYSQIVNDFQKGDIAEGYSVSREKKESFPLTVTSAQKNPTAFYLCASSIYGQPYNEQFFGPGTRLTVL.

Turning to this clone: Other nucleotide sequences from this sample produce the same CDR3. The genes are TRBV15 and TRBJ2-1, with D perhaps TRBD2 (5 bases). Germline lookup yields CDR1 LNHNV and CDR2 YYDKDF (reference sequence). The V gene lost 0 bases and the J gene lost 0 bases, with 9 bases spanning the gap. This CDR3 is 16 amino acids long. CDR3 loop: CATSRDLGSSYNEQFF. As DNA, the CDR3 is TGTGCCACCAGCAGAGATCTAGGGAGCTCCTACAATGAGCAGTTCTTC. Filled out from reference TRBV15 and TRBJ2-1, the complete variable domain reads DAMVIQNPRYQVTQFGKPVTLSCSQTLNHNVMYWYQQKSSQAPKLLFHYYDKDFNNEADTPDNFQSRRPNTSFCFLDIRSPGLGDTAMYLCATSRDLGSSYNEQFFGPGTRLTVL.

The chain couples TRBV24-1 to TRBJ2-1; 9 bases are a match to TRBD2. The CDR3 has 15 residues. V lost 6 bases and J lost 1; bases outside the gene matches: 3. The germline V gene has CDR1 KGHDR and CDR2 SFDVKD. The CDR3 DNA follows: TGTGCCACCAGTAACAGCGGGGGGTCCTACAATGAGCAGTTCTTC. Amino acids: CATSNSGGSYNEQFF.